This T cell receptor beta chain was captured in a study of patients and donors after allogeneic stem cell transplantation (dated by TCRdb to the early 2020s). Points on this clonotype: It has no known antigen specificity. The input lacks base qualities; no much larger clone sits a single base away.

Library preparation used RT-PCR. Sequencing relied on a NextSeq 550. TCRdb reworked the public reads: Q25 trimming with fastp, MiXCR clone assembly, productive beta chains retained. Every CDR3 protein is listed once, alongside the most common genes and DNA of its rows. The sample records fewer than 500,000 distinct CDR3 sequences, 15% to 20% of which are singletons. The ten largest clonotypes hold 7.2% of the sample. For CDR1 and CDR2, the germline V gene lists SQVTM and ANQGSEA. At the junction V is shortened by 6 bases and J by 2 bases; bases outside the gene matches: 8. Counted from cysteine to phenylalanine, this CDR3 has 14 amino acids. The only DNA kept is the CDR3, 42 bases in frame from the first base.

Sequenced: blood, either unsorted or a sorted T cell fraction (not recorded which). The TCR comes from a human donor who was either an allogeneic HSCT recipient or a stem cell or donor lymphocyte infusion donor (not recorded which). It is not recorded whose cells these are; they may come from a transplant donor. The rearranged segments are TRBV29-1 and TRBJ2-5; 8 bases in between match TRBD1. The DNA sequence is given as TGCAGCGTCCGGGAAACAGGGGGTCAAGAGACCCAGTACTTC. It codes for CSVRETGGQETQYF. Where the CDR3 stops, the reference TRBV29-1 and TRBJ2-5 genes take over; the full variable domain is SAVISQKPSRDICQRGTSLTIQCQVDSQVTMMFWYRQQPGQSLTLIATANQGSEATYESGFVIDKFPISRPNLTFSTLTVSNMSPEDSSIYLCSVRETGGQETQYFGPGTRLLVL.